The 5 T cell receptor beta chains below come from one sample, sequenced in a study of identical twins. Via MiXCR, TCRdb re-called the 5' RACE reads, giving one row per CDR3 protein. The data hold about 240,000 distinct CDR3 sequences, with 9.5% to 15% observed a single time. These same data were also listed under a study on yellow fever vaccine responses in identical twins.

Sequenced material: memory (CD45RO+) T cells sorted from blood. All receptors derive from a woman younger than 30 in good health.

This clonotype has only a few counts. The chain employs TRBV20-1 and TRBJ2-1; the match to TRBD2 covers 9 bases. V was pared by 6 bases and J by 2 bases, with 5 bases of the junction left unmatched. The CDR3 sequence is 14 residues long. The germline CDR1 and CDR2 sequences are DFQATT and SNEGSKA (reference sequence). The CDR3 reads CSANSGSTYNEQFF. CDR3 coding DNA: TGCAGTGCCAATAGCGGGAGTACCTACAATGAGCAGTTCTTC.

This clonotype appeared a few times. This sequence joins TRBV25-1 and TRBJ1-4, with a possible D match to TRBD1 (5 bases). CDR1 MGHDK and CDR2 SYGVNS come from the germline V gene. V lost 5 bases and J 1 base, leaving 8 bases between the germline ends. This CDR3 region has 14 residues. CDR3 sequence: CASSSGETNEKLFF. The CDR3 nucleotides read TGTGCCAGCAGTTCGGGGGAAACTAATGAAAAACTGTTTTTT.

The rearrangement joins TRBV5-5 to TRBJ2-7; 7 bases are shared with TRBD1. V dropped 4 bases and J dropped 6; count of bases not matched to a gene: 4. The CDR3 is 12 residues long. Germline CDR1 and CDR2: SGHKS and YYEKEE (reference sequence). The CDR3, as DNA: TGTGCCAGCAGCCCTAGGGGGCGCGAGCAGTACTTC. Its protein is CASSPRGREQYF.

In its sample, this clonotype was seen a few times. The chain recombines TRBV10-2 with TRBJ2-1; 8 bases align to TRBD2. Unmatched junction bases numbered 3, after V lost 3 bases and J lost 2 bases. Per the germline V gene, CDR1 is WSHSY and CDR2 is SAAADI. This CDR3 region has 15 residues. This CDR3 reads CASSDWREAYNEQFF. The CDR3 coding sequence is TGCGCCAGCAGTGATTGGCGGGAGGCCTACAATGAGCAGTTCTTC.

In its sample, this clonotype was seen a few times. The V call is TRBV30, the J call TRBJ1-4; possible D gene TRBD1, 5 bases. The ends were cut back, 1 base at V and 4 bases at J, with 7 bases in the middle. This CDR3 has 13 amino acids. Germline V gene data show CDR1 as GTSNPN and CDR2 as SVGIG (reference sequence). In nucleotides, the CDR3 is TGTGCCTGGAGTGGGACAAATAATGAAAAACTGTTTTTT. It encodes CAWSGTNNEKLFF.